The 14 T cell receptor beta chains in this list originate from one sample, sequenced in a study of CXCR3-negative and CXCR3-positive naive CD8 T cells. All TRB cDNA libraries came from 5' RACE performed with UMI labels. TCRdb reanalyzed the 5' RACE reads, giving one entry per CDR3 protein sequence and no DNA. This sample lists tens of thousands of distinct CDR3 sequences; its ten largest clones have roughly 1.5%. The sequencing sample was made of naive CXCR3- CD8+ T cells from blood. As to subset: CD45RO-CCR7+CD27+CD95- naive CD8+ T cells lacking CXCR3 (TNR3-). The receptors were gathered from a human donor in good health. Some clones in this sample may be carry-over from other donors' samples.

CDR3 sequence: CASSSNGVNTGELFF. The chain recombines TRBV2 with TRBJ2-2. CDR3 length: 15 amino acids. Germline loops: CDR1 SNHLY, CDR2 FYNNEI.

V is TRBV29-1 and J is TRBJ2-7; no DNA is available, so the TRBD1 call from TCRdb remains unchecked. Germline CDR1 SQVTM, CDR2 ANQGSEA. This CDR3 contains 11 residues. Here the CDR3 reads CSVARESEQYF.

V is TRBV6-5 and J is TRBJ1-3; the D call from TCRdb, TRBD1, cannot be confirmed without DNA. The CDR3 extends over 18 amino acids. From germline, CDR1 is MNHEY and CDR2 SVGAGI. CDR3 in amino acids: CASTFGDRDGSSGNTIYF.

The rearrangement uses TRBV12-3 or TRBV12-4 and TRBJ1-2; TCRdb names TRBD1, which stays unverified in the absence of DNA. The CDR3 spans 16 residues. This CDR3 is CASSGTGKGEWYGYTF.

V and J are TRBV28 and TRBJ2-5; lacking DNA, the TRBD1 call made by TCRdb goes unchecked. This CDR3 is 16 amino acids long. Per the germline V gene, CDR1 is MDHEN and CDR2 is SYDVKM. The CDR3 is CASRGDSSPGIEAQYF.

This chain joins TRBV10-3 and TRBJ2-1; TCRdb's D gene call, TRBD2, goes unchecked for lack of DNA. The CDR3 totals 14 residues. The germline gives CDR1 ENHRY, CDR2 SYGVKD. This CDR3 reads CAISVIADYNEQFF.

This chain uses TRBV3-1 with TRBJ2-7; TCRdb outputs TRBD1, but without DNA this stays unchecked. The CDR3 contains 14 residues. Germline CDR1 and CDR2: LGHDT and YNNKEL (reference sequence). CDR3 sequence: CASSQAAGSYEQYF.

The J gene is TRBJ1-1, the V gene TRBV20-1; TCRdb selects TRBD1, and the lack of DNA leaves this call unchecked. The CDR3 loop spans 14 amino acids. The germline CDR1 and CDR2 sequences are DFQATT and SNEGSKA (reference sequence). CDR3 loop: CSARDIGGDAEAFF.

V usage is TRBV19 and J usage is TRBJ2-7; TCRdb designates TRBD1, a call that cannot be tested without DNA. The CDR3 loop spans 13 amino acids. The V gene's germline CDR1 is LNHDA and CDR2 SQIVND (reference sequence). The CDR3: CASSFQGSNEQYF.

The chain links TRBV28 to TRBJ2-3; the D gene TCRdb calls, TRBD2, cannot be checked with no DNA. The germline V gene encodes CDR1 MDHEN and CDR2 SYDVKM. This CDR3 comprises 21 residues. The CDR3 region is CASSYPRLAGGHTSETDTQYF. Full variable domain (outside the CDR3, taken from reference TRBV28 and TRBJ2-3): DVKVTQSSRYLVKRTGEKVFLECVQDMDHENMFWYRQDPGLGLRLIYFSYDVKMKEKGDIPEGYSVSREKKERFSLILESASTNQTSMYLCASSYPRLAGGHTSETDTQYFGPGTRLTVL.

The chain is built from TRBV29-1 and TRBJ2-3; TCRdb picks TRBD1, but there is no DNA to check that call. The CDR3 extends over 14 amino acids. The germline V gene has CDR1 SQVTM and CDR2 ANQGSEA. The CDR3 loop is CSVDDRGGTDTQYF.

The CDR3 sequence: CASSAGGGHQPQHF. The chain couples TRBV9 to TRBJ1-5; no DNA is available, so the TRBD1 call from TCRdb remains unchecked. Germline values: CDR1 SGDLS, CDR2 YYNGEE. The CDR3 totals 14 residues.

The chain carries TRBV7-9 and TRBJ1-6. Germline V gene data show CDR1 as SEHNR and CDR2 as FQNEAQ (reference sequence). CDR3 size: 12 residues. CDR3 region: CASSLDRSPLHF.

The J gene is TRBJ2-7, the V gene TRBV28; there is no DNA to check the TCRdb D call of TRBD1. Per the germline V gene, CDR1 is MDHEN and CDR2 is SYDVKM. This CDR3 has 14 residues. The CDR3 here is CASSSGYTTYEQYF.